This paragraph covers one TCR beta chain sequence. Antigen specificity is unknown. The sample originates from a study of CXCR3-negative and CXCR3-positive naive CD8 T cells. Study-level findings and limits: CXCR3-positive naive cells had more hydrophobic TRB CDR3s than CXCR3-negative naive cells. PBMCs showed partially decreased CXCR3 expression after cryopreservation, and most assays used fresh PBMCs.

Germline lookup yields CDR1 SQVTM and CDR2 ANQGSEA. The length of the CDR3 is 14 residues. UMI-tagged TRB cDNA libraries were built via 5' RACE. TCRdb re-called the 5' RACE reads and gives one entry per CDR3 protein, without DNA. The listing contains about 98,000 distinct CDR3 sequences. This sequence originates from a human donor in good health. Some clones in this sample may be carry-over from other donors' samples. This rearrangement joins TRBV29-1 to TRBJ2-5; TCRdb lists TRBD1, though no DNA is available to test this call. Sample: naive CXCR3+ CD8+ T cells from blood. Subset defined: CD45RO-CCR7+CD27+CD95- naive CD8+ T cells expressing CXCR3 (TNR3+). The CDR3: CSVEDRTVQETQYF.